These 20 T cell receptor beta chains came from one sample sequenced in a study of metastatic and nonmetastatic thyroid tumors (dated by TCRdb to 2020 to 2021). The receptor library was made with PCR. The run used an Illumina HiSeq 4000. Starting from the raw public reads, TCRdb applied fastp trimming at Q25, assembled clones with MiXCR and retained in-frame beta chains. The sample has approximately 8,000 clones on record, about 29% of them singletons. Of the sample, around 43% is held by the ten largest clones. No patient had received any treatment before thyroid surgery. Sample: tumor tissue. The receptors were sampled from a male donor with papillary thyroid cancer or a benign thyroid nodule (not recorded which). Some clones in this sample may be carry-over from other donors' samples.

The V gene is TRBV5-1, the J gene TRBJ2-2; 8 nucleotides agree with TRBD1. CDR3 length equals 15 residues. V lost 1 base, J lost 4 bases, and 3 bases stayed unmatched. Germline lookup yields CDR1 SGHRS and CDR2 YFSETQ. The CDR3 sequence is CASSLQGASTGELFF. The CDR3 DNA sequence: TGCGCCAGCAGCTTGCAGGGGGCAAGCACCGGGGAGCTGTTTTTT.

The gene calls are TRBV4-3 and TRBJ2-7; D is uncertain. The germline CDR1 and CDR2 sequences are LGHNA and YSLEER. The CDR3 runs to 14 residues. Trimming removed 0 bases from V and 2 bases from J, with 8 bases in between. CDR3 sequence: CASSQDTTTYEQYF. CDR3 bases: TGCGCCAGCAGCCAAGATACGACCACCTACGAGCAGTACTTC.

This clone appeared many times. This chain connects TRBV20-1 to TRBJ2-2; perhaps D is TRBD1 or TRBD2 (5 bases each). The CDR3 covers 14 residues. The V and J ends lost 6 bases and 2 bases respectively, with 13 bases between them. CDR1 is DFQATT, CDR2 SNEGSKA, per germline (reference sequence). CDR3 sequence reads: CSALTGLNTGELFF. The CDR3 DNA follows: TGCAGTGCCCTAACGGGGCTTAACACCGGGGAGCTGTTTTTT.

V gene TRBV27 combines with J gene TRBJ2-7, with 7 bases matching TRBD2. The CDR3 consists of 14 residues. Germline lookup yields CDR1 MNHEY and CDR2 SMNVEV (reference sequence). V shed 10 bases, J shed 0 bases, and the junction held 9 bases outside the gene matches. CDR3 coding DNA: TGTGCCAACACCCGGACTAGTGCCTCCTACGAGCAGTACTTC. Translated, it gives CANTRTSASYEQYF.

The chain carries TRBV12-3 or TRBV12-4 and TRBJ1-5, with a weak D call TRBD1 (5 bases). The germline V and J ends were trimmed by 8 bases and 8 bases, with 13 bases remaining between them. The CDR3 consists of 12 residues. This CDR3 is CASRQLGKPQHF. CDR3 coding DNA: TGTGCCAGCCGACAGTTAGGGAAGCCCCAGCATTTT.

The genes are TRBV12-3 or TRBV12-4 and TRBJ2-1; D call uncertain. Trimming pared 6 bases from V and 4 bases from J, leaving 13 bases between. The length of the CDR3 is 14 residues. The CDR3 sequence is CASSPPALYNEQFF. The DNA of the CDR3 is TGTGCCAGCAGCCCCCCGGCCCTTTACAATGAGCAGTTCTTC.

The chain recombines TRBV7-2 with TRBJ2-2; weak D call: TRBD1 (6 bases). V lost 0 bases and J 8 bases, leaving 10 bases between the germline ends. This CDR3 comprises 14 residues. Germline loops: CDR1 SGHTA, CDR2 FQGNSA. This chain's CDR3 is CASSLATGSGELFF. The CDR3 nucleotides read TGTGCCAGCAGCTTAGCGACAGGTTCGGGGGAGCTGTTTTTT.

This sequence joins TRBV30 and TRBJ2-5, with 8 positions matching TRBD1. V lost 6 bases to trimming and J lost 5 bases; unmatched junction nucleotides: 11. Germline values: CDR1 GTSNPN, CDR2 SVGIG (reference sequence). CDR3 size: 14 residues. For the CDR3, the DNA is TGTGCCTGCAATCCCACAGGGGGTCGGGAGACCCAGTACTTC. Protein: CACNPTGGRETQYF. The full variable domain, in which reference TRBV30 and TRBJ2-5 provide the parts outside the CDR3, is SQTIHQWPATLVQPVGSPLSLECTVEGTSNPNLYWYRQAAGRGLQLLFYSVGIGQISSEVPQNLSASRPQDRQFILSSKKLLLSDSGFYLCACNPTGGRETQYFGPGTRLLVL.

The sample holds a few counts of this clone. The chain uses TRBV20-1 and TRBJ2-1; the D gene is possibly TRBD2 (5 bases). Germline V CDR1 and CDR2: DFQATT, SNEGSKA (reference sequence). Trimming removed 7 bases from V and 9 bases from J, with 13 bases in between. CDR3 length equals 11 residues. The CDR3 loop reads CSVPRGGEQFF. The CDR3 nucleotides are TGCAGTGTTCCGAGAGGAGGTGAGCAGTTCTTC.

The chain is built from TRBV15 and TRBJ2-7; D may correspond to TRBD1 or TRBD2 (6 bases each). This CDR3 has 14 amino acids. The ends were cut back, 0 bases at V and 3 bases at J, with 9 bases in the middle. The V gene's germline CDR1 is LNHNV and CDR2 YYDKDF (reference sequence). CDR3 amino acids: CATSREGGGYEQYF. CDR3 sequence (DNA): TGTGCCACCAGCAGAGAAGGGGGAGGCTACGAGCAGTACTTC. Full variable domain (missing parts from reference TRBV15 and TRBJ2-7): DAMVIQNPRYQVTQFGKPVTLSCSQTLNHNVMYWYQQKSSQAPKLLFHYYDKDFNNEADTPDNFQSRRPNTSFCFLDIRSPGLGDTAMYLCATSREGGGYEQYFGPGTRLTVT.

This chain links TRBV2 with TRBJ1-6; D gene ambiguous. Trimming pared 0 bases from V and 9 bases from J, leaving 24 bases between. The germline V gene has CDR1 SNHLY and CDR2 FYNNEI. This CDR3 spans 19 amino acids. This CDR3 is CASSEAVGGREFTFSPLHF. For the CDR3, the DNA is TGTGCCAGCAGTGAAGCGGTTGGCGGCCGGGAGTTTACATTTTCACCCCTCCACTTT.

The rearrangement uses TRBV6-1 and TRBJ2-3; D is undetermined. V lost 6 bases, J lost 8 bases, and 9 bases lay in between. This CDR3 spans 11 amino acids. Germline V gene lookup returns CDR1 MNHNS and CDR2 SASEGT. CDR3 region: CASRSVGTQYF. CDR3 bases: TGTGCCAGCAGATCCGTCGGTACGCAGTATTTT.

This chain connects TRBV28 to TRBJ2-1, with TRBD2 identical over 7 bases. Germline V CDR1 and CDR2: MDHEN, SYDVKM. The CDR3 totals 16 residues. The V gene end was trimmed by 6 bases and the J gene end by 3 bases; junction bases not matched to a gene: 11. The CDR3 DNA follows: TGTGCCAGCAGATCCACTCTAGCGGTTAACTACAATGAGCAGTTCTTC. This encodes CASRSTLAVNYNEQFF.

In this sample, this clone turned up a few times. V usage is TRBV6-1 and J usage is TRBJ2-7; 7 bases map to TRBD1. The J segment lost 5 bases and the V segment lost 7 bases, leaving 14 bases of the junction unmatched. The V gene's germline CDR1 is MNHNS and CDR2 SASEGT. This CDR3 has 15 residues. The CDR3 DNA sequence: TGTGCCAGCAAACCGAATGAGGGGGCTGCCCACGAGCAGTACGTC. Its protein product is CASKPNEGAAHEQYV.

To note about this clone: At one end, the junction sequence differs from germline, possibly due to a read error. Different DNA sequences within this sample yield the same CDR3. This rearrangement joins TRBV20-1 to TRBJ2-3; 10 bases fit TRBD2. The CDR3 spans 17 residues. Germline-derived CDR1 and CDR2 are DFQATT and SNEGSKA (reference sequence). CDR3 in amino acids: CSARGLHGTSATDTQYF. CDR3 DNA sequence: TGCAGTGCCAGAGGCCTACACGGGACTAGCGCCACAGATACGCAGTATTTT.

This clone was counted ten times or more. J is TRBJ2-2 and V is TRBV3-1; unclear D gene. The CDR3 covers 17 residues. Germline CDR1 reads LGHDT; CDR2 reads YNNKEL (reference sequence). The V gene lost 3 bases and the J gene lost 4 bases, with 18 bases spanning the gap. In DNA form, the CDR3 reads TGTGCCAGCAGCCAGTCGGAAAGGGTAGGAATCACCGGGGAGCTGTTTTTT. Amino acids: CASSQSERVGITGELFF.

This clone was detected only a few times. This chain links TRBV6-1 with TRBJ1-4; 7 nucleotides line up with TRBD1. Trimming removed 6 bases from V and 4 bases from J; junction bases left unmatched: 5. In germline, CDR1 is MNHNS, CDR2 SASEGT. The CDR3 consists of 14 residues. The CDR3 spells CASRTGSGNEKLFF. The DNA of the CDR3 is TGTGCCAGCAGGACAGGGTCGGGTAATGAAAAACTGTTTTTT.

The chain combines TRBV13 with TRBJ2-1; perhaps TRBD1 as D (7 bases). From germline, CDR1 is PRHDT and CDR2 FYEKMQ (reference sequence). This CDR3 comprises 14 residues. V was clipped by 6 bases and J by 10 bases, with 19 bases between them. The CDR3 loop is CASRQAGPRGEQFF. DNA of the CDR3: TGTGCCAGCAGACAGGCGGGGCCCAGGGGGGAGCAGTTCTTC.

This rearrangement joins TRBV20-1 to TRBJ2-1; TRBD2 is a possible D gene (6 bases). This CDR3 is built from 15 residues. V was trimmed by 2 bases and J by 5 bases, leaving 16 bases between them. CDR1 DFQATT and CDR2 SNEGSKA come from the germline V gene (reference sequence). As DNA, the CDR3 is TGCAGTGCTAGAACCGGGACTCAGAGCCACAATGAGCAGTTCTTC. The encoded protein is CSARTGTQSHNEQFF.

This clone has a handful of counts. The chain recombines TRBV27 with TRBJ1-1; D gene ambiguous. V was shortened by 5 bases and J by 3 bases, with 7 bases between the two germline ends. From germline, CDR1 is MNHEY and CDR2 SMNVEV (reference sequence). The CDR3 has 12 residues. The CDR3 loop reads CASSDRYTEAFF. The CDR3 DNA reads TGTGCCAGCAGTGACCGATACACTGAAGCTTTCTTT.